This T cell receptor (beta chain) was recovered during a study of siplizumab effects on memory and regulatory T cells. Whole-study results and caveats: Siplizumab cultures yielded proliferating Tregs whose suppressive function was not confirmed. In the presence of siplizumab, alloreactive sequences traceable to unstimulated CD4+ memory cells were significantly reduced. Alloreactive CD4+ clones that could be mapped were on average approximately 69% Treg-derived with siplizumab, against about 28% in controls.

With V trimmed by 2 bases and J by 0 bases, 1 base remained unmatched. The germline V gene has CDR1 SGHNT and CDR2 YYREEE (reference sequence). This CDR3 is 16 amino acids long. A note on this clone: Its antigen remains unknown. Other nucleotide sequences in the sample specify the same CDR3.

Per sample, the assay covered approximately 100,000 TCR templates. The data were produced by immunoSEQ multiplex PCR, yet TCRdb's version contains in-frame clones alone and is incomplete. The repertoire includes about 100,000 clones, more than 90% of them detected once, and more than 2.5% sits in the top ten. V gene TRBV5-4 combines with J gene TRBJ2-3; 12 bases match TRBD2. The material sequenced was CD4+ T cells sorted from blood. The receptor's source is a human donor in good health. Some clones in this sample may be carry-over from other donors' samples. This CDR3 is CASSLGTSGSTDTQYF. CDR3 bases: TGTGCCAGCAGCTTAGGGACTAGCGGGAGCACAGATACGCAGTATTTT.